This TCR beta chain is drawn from a study of shared clonotypes between healthy human individuals. Whole-study results and caveats: Donor clonotype sharing was expected to depend on sequencing depth.

The sample holds a few counts of this clone. Its specificity is not known. Trimming took off 5 bases at V and 6 bases at J, with 11 bases between the two ends. Germline loops: CDR1 SGHTA, CDR2 FQGTGA. CDR3 length equals 12 residues. Method: immunoSEQ multiplex PCR; TCRdb's copy keeps in-frame clones and lacks some. The sample holds about 2.4 million clones, 93% seen once. The V and J genes are TRBV7-3 and TRBJ2-7; D is unclear. What was sequenced was naive CD4+ T cells from PBMCs. The subset was: CD45RA+ positively selected. This receptor was taken from a man younger than 35 in good health. Some clones in this sample may be carry-over from other donors' samples. The CDR3 sequence: CASSVSSREQYF. As DNA, the CDR3 is TGTGCCAGCAGCGTGAGCAGCCGCGAGCAGTACTTC.